Sequencing of this T cell receptor beta chain was carried out in a study of shared clonotypes between healthy human individuals. This clone was picked up a small number of times. Its antigen is unidentified. Naivety among CD8 cells was defined by CD45RO negativity and positive CCR7 selection, thereby excluding terminally differentiated effector memory CD45RA+ cells. Study-wide findings and caveats: Deeper or shallower sequencing was expected to change how clonotypes are shared among donors.

Authors' data handling: Filtering differed for immunoSEQ, which gave only junction sequences without quality scores. Assay: immunoSEQ multiplex PCR; the TCRdb copy retains only in-frame clones and omits some. D and trimming come from the DNA, and the V and J calls and clone size come from that table. The sample records around 550,000 clones, approximately 96% being singletons. The TCR originated in a woman aged 25 to 45 in good health. Material: naive CD8+ T cells sorted from blood.

The CDR3 loop is CASSSQTYEQYF. In nucleotides, the CDR3 is TGTGCCAGCAGCTCTCAGACGTACGAGCAGTACTTC. The chain has TRBV7-9 and TRBJ2-7, with unresolved D. Trimming pared 4 bases from V and 4 bases from J, leaving 8 bases between. The germline CDR1 and CDR2 sequences are SEHNR and FQNEAQ (reference sequence). This CDR3 contains 12 residues.